This T cell receptor beta chain was identified in a study of monozygotic twins with inflammatory bowel disease. Notes on this clonotype: Its antigen remains unidentified.

Findings of the study overall: Healthy twins shared more clonotypes with others than IBD patients, most markedly active ones.

Germline V gives CDR1 MDHEN, CDR2 SYDVKM. This CDR3 region has 15 residues. Reanalyzing the 5' RACE reads, TCRdb keeps one entry per CDR3 protein, without DNA. The data include about 160,000 distinct CDR3 sequences; the top ten clones carry 2.5% to 3%. Sequencing was done on a sample of blood. V gene TRBV28 combines with J gene TRBJ2-4; TCRdb calls TRBD1, which cannot be checked without DNA. The receptor comes from a human donor with ulcerative colitis or Crohn's disease, or a healthy co-twin of an affected twin (not recorded which). CDR3 region: CASRTPRRQGNIQYF.